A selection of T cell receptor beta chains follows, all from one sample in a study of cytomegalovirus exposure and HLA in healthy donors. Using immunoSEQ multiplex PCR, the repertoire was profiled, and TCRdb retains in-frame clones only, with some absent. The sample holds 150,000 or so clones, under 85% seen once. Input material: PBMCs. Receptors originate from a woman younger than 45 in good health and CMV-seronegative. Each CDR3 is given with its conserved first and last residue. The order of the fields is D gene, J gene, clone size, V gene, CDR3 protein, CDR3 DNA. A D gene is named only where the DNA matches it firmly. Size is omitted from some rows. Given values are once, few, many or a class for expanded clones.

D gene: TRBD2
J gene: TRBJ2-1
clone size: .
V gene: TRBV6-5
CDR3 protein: CASTQTSGSLGEQFF
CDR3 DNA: TGTGCCAGCACCCAGACTAGCGGGAGTTTGGGTGAGCAGTTCTTC

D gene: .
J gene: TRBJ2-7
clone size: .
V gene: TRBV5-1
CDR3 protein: CASSVTGGGGTGQYF
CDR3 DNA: TGCGCCAGCAGCGTGACCGGAGGAGGGGGCACAGGGCAGTACTTC

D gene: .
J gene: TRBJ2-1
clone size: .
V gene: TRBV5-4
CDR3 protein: CASSPRMSGFNEQFF
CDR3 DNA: TGTGCCAGCAGCCCCCGGATGTCCGGGTTCAATGAGCAGTTCTTC

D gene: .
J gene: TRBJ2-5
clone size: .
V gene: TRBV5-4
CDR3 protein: CASSFGRSGQETQYF
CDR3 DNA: TGTGCCAGCAGCTTTGGACGATCGGGGCAAGAGACCCAGTACTTC

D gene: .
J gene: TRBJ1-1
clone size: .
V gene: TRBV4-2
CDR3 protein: CASSQSPDRNTEAFF
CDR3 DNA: TGTGCCAGCAGCCAATCTCCGGACAGGAACACTGAAGCTTTCTTT

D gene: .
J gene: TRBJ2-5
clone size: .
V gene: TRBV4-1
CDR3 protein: CASSQVQEETQYF
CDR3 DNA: TGCGCCAGCAGCCAAGTTCAGGAAGAGACCCAGTACTTC

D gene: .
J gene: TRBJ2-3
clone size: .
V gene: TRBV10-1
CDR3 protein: CASSNGGGSSTDTQYF
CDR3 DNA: TGCGCCAGCAGTAACGGCGGGGGCTCTAGCACAGATACGCAGTATTTT

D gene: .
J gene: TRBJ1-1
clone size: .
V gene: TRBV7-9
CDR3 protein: CASSSQSQTEAFF
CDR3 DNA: TGTGCCAGCAGCTCGCAATCACAGACTGAAGCTTTCTTT

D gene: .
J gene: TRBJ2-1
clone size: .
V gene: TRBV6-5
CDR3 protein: CASRPTASDEQFF
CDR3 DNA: TGTGCCAGCAGACCGACAGCCTCGGATGAGCAGTTCTTC

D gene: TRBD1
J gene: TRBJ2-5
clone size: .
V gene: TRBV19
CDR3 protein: CASSSGTEETQYF
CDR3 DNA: TGTGCCAGTAGTTCTGGGACAGAAGAGACCCAGTACTTC

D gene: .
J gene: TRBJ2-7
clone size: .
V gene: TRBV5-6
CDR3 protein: CASSLLTYEQYF
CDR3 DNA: TGTGCCAGCAGCTTGTTGACTTACGAGCAGTACTTC

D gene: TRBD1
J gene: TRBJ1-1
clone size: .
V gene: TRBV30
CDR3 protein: CAWSVQGADTEAFF
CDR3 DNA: TGTGCCTGGAGCGTACAGGGGGCTGACACTGAAGCTTTCTTT

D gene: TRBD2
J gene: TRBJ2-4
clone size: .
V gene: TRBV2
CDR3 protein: CASSRQDPREGKNIQYF
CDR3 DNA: TGTGCCAGCAGCCGACAAGATCCGAGGGAGGGCAAAAACATTCAGTACTTC

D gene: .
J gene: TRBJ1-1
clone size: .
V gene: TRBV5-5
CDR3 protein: CASTGVDSFFINTEAFF
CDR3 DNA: TGTGCCAGCACAGGAGTGGACAGTTTTTTTATCAACACTGAAGCTTTCTTT

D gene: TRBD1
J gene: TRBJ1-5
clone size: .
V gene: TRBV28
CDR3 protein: CASSSGQGRGSNQPQHF
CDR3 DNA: TGTGCCAGCAGTTCCGGACAGGGACGTGGTTCTAATCAGCCCCAGCATTTT

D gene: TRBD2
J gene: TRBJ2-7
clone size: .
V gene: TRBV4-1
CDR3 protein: CASSQERESGSSYEQYF
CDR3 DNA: TGCGCCAGCAGCCAAGAGAGGGAGAGCGGGAGTTCCTACGAGCAGTACTTC

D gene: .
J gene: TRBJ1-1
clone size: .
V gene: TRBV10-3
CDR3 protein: CAIRDLDSLNTEAFF
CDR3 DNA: TGTGCCATCAGAGACCTGGACAGCTTGAACACTGAAGCTTTCTTT

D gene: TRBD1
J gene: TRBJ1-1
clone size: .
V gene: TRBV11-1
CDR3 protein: CASSPDRTNTEAFF
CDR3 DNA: TGTGCCAGCAGCCCGGACAGGACGAACACTGAAGCTTTCTTT

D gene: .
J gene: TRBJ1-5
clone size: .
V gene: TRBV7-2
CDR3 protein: CASSLRGENQPQHF
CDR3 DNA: TGTGCCAGCAGCTTGCGGGGGGAGAATCAGCCCCAGCATTTT

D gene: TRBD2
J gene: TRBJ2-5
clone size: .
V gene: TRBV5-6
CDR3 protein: CASSLFKTSGRAGKTQYF
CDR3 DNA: TGTGCCAGCAGCTTATTTAAGACTAGCGGGAGGGCCGGGAAGACCCAGTACTTC

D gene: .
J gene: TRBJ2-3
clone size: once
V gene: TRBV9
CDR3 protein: CASSISGLSDTQYF
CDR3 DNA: TGTGCCAGCAGCATTAGCGGACTGTCAGATACGCAGTATTTT

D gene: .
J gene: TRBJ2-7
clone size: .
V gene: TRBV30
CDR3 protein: CAWNRAPSYEQYF
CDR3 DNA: TGTGCCTGGAACAGGGCCCCCTCCTACGAGCAGTACTTC

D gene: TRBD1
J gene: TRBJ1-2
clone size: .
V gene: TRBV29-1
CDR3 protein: CSVEAGGGYGYPF
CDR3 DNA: TGCAGCGTTGAAGCAGGGGGAGGCTATGGCTACCCCTTC

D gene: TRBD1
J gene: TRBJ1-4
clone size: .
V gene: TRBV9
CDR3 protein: CASSSGTGTDIEKLFF
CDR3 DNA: TGTGCCAGCAGCAGTGGAACCGGGACAGATATAGAAAAACTGTTTTTT

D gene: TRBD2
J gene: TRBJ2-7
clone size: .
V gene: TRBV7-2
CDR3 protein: CASSPGLAGVEQYF
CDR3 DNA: TGTGCCAGCAGCCCCGGACTAGCGGGAGTCGAGCAGTACTTC

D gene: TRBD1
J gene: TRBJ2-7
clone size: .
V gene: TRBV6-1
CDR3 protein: CASSPTGTGRYEQYF
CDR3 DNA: TGTGCCAGCAGTCCGACCGGGACAGGTCGTTACGAGCAGTACTTC

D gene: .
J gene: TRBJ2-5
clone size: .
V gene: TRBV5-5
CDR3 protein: CASSPQGGETQYF
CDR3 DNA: TGTGCCAGCAGCCCTCAGGGGGGCGAGACCCAGTACTTC

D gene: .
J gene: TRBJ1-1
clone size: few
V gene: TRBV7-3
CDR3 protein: CASSREGFTEAFF
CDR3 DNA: TGTGCCAGCAGCCGGGAGGGTTTCACTGAAGCTTTCTTT

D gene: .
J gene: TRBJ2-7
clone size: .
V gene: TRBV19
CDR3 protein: CASSMSRENYEQYF
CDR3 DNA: TGTGCCAGTAGTATGTCGAGGGAGAACTACGAGCAGTACTTC

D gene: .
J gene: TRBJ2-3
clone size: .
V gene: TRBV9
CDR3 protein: CASSVVTGTDTQYF
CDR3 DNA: TGTGCCAGCAGCGTGGTGACTGGCACAGATACGCAGTATTTT

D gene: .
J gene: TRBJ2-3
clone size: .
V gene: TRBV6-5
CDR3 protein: CASSYRLAADTQYF
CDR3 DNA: TGTGCCAGCAGTTACCGGCTAGCAGCAGATACGCAGTATTTT

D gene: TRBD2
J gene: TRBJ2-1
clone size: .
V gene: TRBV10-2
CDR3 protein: CASTPGGGANEQFF
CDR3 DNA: TGCGCCAGCACTCCTGGCGGGGGGGCTAATGAGCAGTTCTTC

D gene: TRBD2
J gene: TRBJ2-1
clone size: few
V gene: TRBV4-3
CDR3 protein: CASSPRPPWTSGRGNEQFF
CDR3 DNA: TGCGCCAGCAGCCCCCGTCCGCCTTGGACTAGCGGGAGGGGCAATGAGCAGTTCTTC

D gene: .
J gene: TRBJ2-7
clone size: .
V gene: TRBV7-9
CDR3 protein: CASSPGRGEQYF
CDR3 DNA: TGTGCCAGCAGCCCAGGAAGGGGGGAGCAGTACTTC

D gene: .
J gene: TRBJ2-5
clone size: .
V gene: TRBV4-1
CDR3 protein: CASSQGRQETQYF
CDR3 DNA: TGCGCCAGCAGCCAAGGCAGGCAAGAGACCCAGTACTTC

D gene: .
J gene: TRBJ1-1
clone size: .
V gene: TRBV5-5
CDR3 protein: CASSLNPGEAFF
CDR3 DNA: TGTGCCAGCAGCTTGAACCCAGGTGAAGCTTTCTTT

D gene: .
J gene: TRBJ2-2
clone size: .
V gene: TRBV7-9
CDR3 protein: CASSLEAAGELFF
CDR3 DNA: TGTGCCAGCAGCTTAGAGGCGGCCGGGGAGCTGTTTTTT

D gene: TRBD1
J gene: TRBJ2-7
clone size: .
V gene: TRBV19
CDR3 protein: CASSMRDRTYEQYF
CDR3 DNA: TGTGCCAGTAGTATGAGGGACAGAACCTACGAGCAGTACTTC

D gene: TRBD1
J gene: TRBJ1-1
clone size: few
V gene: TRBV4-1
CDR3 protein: CASSERRQGTTEAFF
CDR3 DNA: TGCGCCAGCAGCGAACGGAGACAGGGAACCACTGAAGCTTTCTTT

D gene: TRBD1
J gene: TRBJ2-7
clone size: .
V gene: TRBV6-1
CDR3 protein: CASSGSTRDRVFSYEQYF
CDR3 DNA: TGTGCCAGCAGTGGAAGCACAAGGGACAGGGTTTTCTCCTACGAGCAGTACTTC

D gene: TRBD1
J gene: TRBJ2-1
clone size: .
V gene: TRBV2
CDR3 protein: CASKGDRERNNEQFF
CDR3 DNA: TGTGCCAGCAAGGGGGACAGGGAAAGAAACAATGAGCAGTTCTTC

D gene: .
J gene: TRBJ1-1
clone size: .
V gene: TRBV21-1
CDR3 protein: CALGDRAVTEAFF
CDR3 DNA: TGTGCCCTCGGGGACAGGGCGGTCACTGAAGCTTTCTTT

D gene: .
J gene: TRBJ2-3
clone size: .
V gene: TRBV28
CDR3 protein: CASTEDGTDTQYF
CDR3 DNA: TGTGCCAGCACGGAGGACGGCACAGATACGCAGTATTTT

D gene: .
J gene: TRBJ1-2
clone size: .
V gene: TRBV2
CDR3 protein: CASSELRGASGYTF
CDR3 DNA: TGTGCCAGCAGTGAGTTGCGGGGGGCAAGTGGCTACACCTTC

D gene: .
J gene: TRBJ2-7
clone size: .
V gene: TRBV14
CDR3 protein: CASSQGPRGSSYEQYF
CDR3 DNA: TGTGCCAGCAGCCAAGGTCCCAGGGGTTCATCCTACGAGCAGTACTTC

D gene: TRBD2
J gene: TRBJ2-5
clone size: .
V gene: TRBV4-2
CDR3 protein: CASSQDFSGGSETQYF
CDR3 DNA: TGTGCCAGCAGCCAAGATTTTAGCGGGGGGTCAGAGACCCAGTACTTC